Listed below are T cell receptor beta chains from one sample, sequenced in a study of T cells in Graves' hyperthyroidism and ophthalmopathy. Each CDR3 protein is one row after TCRdb ran MiXCR on the multiplex PCR reads. The repertoire consists of around 500,000 distinct CDR3 sequences, with 22% occurring once and the leading ten covering approximately 49%. Sequencing used blood. All receptors come from a woman between 65 and 79 years old with Graves' ophthalmopathy. Both conserved end residues are part of each CDR3. A D gene is named only where the DNA matches it firmly. Part of the rows lack a size; the others show once, few, many or a class for expanded clones.

d_call	v_call	j_call	clone_size	cdr3_aa	cdr3_nt
-	TRBV5-1	TRBJ2-3	-	CASRIDSRSTDTQYF	TGCGCCAGCAGGATCGACAGCAGAAGCACAGATACGCAGTATTTT
-	TRBV5-1	TRBJ1-4	few	CASSLWGLGEKLFF	TGCGCCAGCAGCTTGTGGGGCCTTGGAGAAAAACTGTTTTTT
TRBD2	TRBV12-3/TRBV12-4	TRBJ2-1	many	CASSRVAGDQVFGEQFF	TGTGCCAGCAGCCGCGTAGCGGGAGATCAAGTTTTCGGTGAGCAGTTCTTC
-	TRBV20-1	TRBJ2-5	many	CSASGWGGQETQYF	TGCAGTGCTAGTGGTTGGGGCGGCCAAGAGACCCAGTACTTC
-	TRBV13	TRBJ2-3	-	CASSSRGGRTTDTQYF	TGTGCCAGCAGCTCTAGGGGTGGCAGGACCACAGATACGCAGTATTTT
-	TRBV2	TRBJ1-6	many	CASRPGVSNSPLHF	TGTGCCAGCAGGCCGGGGGTATCTAATTCACCCCTCCACTTT
-	TRBV30	TRBJ1-1	few	CAWSVVARLAFF	TGTGCCTGGAGTGTGGTGGCCCGGTTGGCTTTCTTT
TRBD1	TRBV6-1	TRBJ2-4	few	CASSKRTGAIKNIQYF	TGTGCCAGCAGTAAACGGACAGGCGCCATCAAAAACATTCAGTACTTC
-	TRBV6-4	TRBJ1-5	few	CASSDSRVGWSHQPQHF	TGTGCCAGCAGTGACTCGAGGGTAGGCTGGAGCCATCAGCCCCAGCATTTT
-	TRBV19	TRBJ1-2	few	CASMNPGYGYTF	TGTGCCAGTATGAATCCGGGTTATGGCTACACCTTC
-	TRBV5-1	TRBJ2-4	-	CASSLGLDENIQYF	TGCGCCAGCAGCTTGGGACTAGATGAAAACATTCAGTACTTC
-	TRBV6-2/TRBV6-3	TRBJ2-2	-	CASTYARTDTGELFF	TGTGCCAGCACCTACGCCCGGACAGACACCGGGGAGCTGTTTTTT
TRBD1	TRBV6-1	TRBJ2-3	few	CVTITGGGSDTQYF	TGTGTCACCATAACAGGGGGCGGGTCGGATACGCAGTATTTT
-	TRBV6-2/TRBV6-3	TRBJ2-4	-	CASSYPLGQLLAKNVQYF	TGTGCCAGCAGTTACCCCTTGGGTCAGTTACTAGCCAAAAACGTTCAGTACTTC
TRBD1	TRBV20-1	TRBJ2-5	few	CSGTGGETQYF	TGCAGTGGGACAGGGGGTGAGACCCAGTACTTC
-	TRBV20-1	TRBJ1-1	few	CSARPRAANTEAFF	TGCAGTGCTCGCCCGAGGGCGGCGAACACTGAAGCTTTCTTT
-	TRBV6-2/TRBV6-3	TRBJ2-7	once	CASSDLGARNYNEQYF	TGTGCCAGCAGTGACCTCGGCGCGAGAAACTACAATGAGCAGTACTTC
TRBD1	TRBV20-1	TRBJ2-5	-	CSAGGGDRAFGETQYF	TGCAGTGCTGGGGGGGGGGACAGGGCTTTCGGGGAGACCCAGTACTTC
TRBD1	TRBV10-2	TRBJ1-1	-	CATGQGVNTEAFF	TGCGCCACGGGACAGGGCGTGAACACTGAAGCTTTCTTT
TRBD1	TRBV7-6	TRBJ1-5	-	CASSLEAGGGQPQHF	TGTGCCAGCAGCTTAGAGGCAGGGGGAGGGCAGCCCCAGCATTTT
TRBD1	TRBV10-3	TRBJ2-2	-	CAINARGTGETGELFF	TGTGCCATCAATGCAAGGGGGACAGGGGAAACCGGGGAGCTGTTTTTT
-	TRBV20-1	TRBJ1-1	many	CRVGTVNTEAFF	TGCAGGGTTGGGACGGTGAACACTGAAGCTTTCTTT
TRBD1	TRBV30	TRBJ1-2	-	CACLTGVANYGYTF	TGTGCCTGCTTAACAGGGGTAGCTAACTATGGCTACACCTTC
-	TRBV25-1	TRBJ2-2	-	CASSLGRVAGELFF	TGTGCCAGCAGCTTGGGAAGGGTAGCCGGGGAGCTGTTTTTT
-	TRBV28	TRBJ1-2	few	CASSSGTAPSAGYGYTF	TGTGCCAGCAGTTCCGGGACTGCACCATCGGCGGGCTATGGCTACACCTTC
TRBD1	TRBV7-9	TRBJ2-1	few	CASSLPGQRNEQFF	TGTGCCAGCAGCTTACCGGGACAGCGCAATGAGCAGTTCTTC
-	TRBV7-7	TRBJ1-1	many	CASSLGENTEAFF	TGTGCTAGCAGCTTAGGTGAGAACACTGAAGCTTTCTTT
TRBD2	TRBV12-3/TRBV12-4	TRBJ2-7	many	CASSLGTRIAEQYF	TGTGCCAGCAGTTTGGGGACTAGGATAGCCGAGCAGTACTTC
TRBD1	TRBV20-1	TRBJ1-5	few	CSASRTQGAGQPQHF	TGCAGTGCGAGTAGAACACAGGGGGCAGGGCAGCCCCAGCATTTT
-	TRBV3-1	TRBJ1-2	-	CASSVQVNYGYTF	TGTGCCAGCAGCGTACAAGTAAACTATGGCTACACCTTC
-	TRBV6-5	TRBJ1-3	few	CASSYVRDAYSGNTIYF	TGTGCCAGCAGTTACGTTAGGGACGCCTACTCTGGAAACACCATATATTTT
-	TRBV30	TRBJ2-1	few	CAWSGVTYNEQFF	TGTGCCTGGAGCGGGGTCACCTACAATGAGCAGTTCTTC
TRBD1	TRBV10-1	TRBJ1-2	few	CASSPGTGMGSSGYTF	TGCGCCAGCAGTCCCGGGACAGGGATGGGATCCTCTGGCTACACCTTC
-	TRBV7-3	TRBJ1-2	-	CASSLTMEGGGYTF	TGTGCCAGCAGCTTAACCATGGAGGGGGGGGGCTACACCTTC